Each of the 13 T cell receptor beta chains below was sequenced from the same sample in a study of CD8+ T cells in alopecia areata. Treatment defined: oral pan-JAK inhibitor, 5-10 mg twice daily. RNA was isolated and reverse transcribed to cDNA, the sequencing template. TCRdb keeps only in-frame clones here, not all; method: immunoSEQ multiplex PCR. The sample has tens of thousands of clones; just over 70% are singletons. The sequenced sample was CD8+ T cells sorted from blood, obtained at roughly week 45, from a patient treated with tofacitinib. These receptors were obtained from a human donor with alopecia areata.

J is TRBJ2-1 and V is TRBV2, with D maybe TRBD2 (5 bases). Germline-derived CDR1 and CDR2 are SNHLY and FYNNEI. Trimming removed 2 bases at V and 5 bases at J, with 19 bases between. The CDR3 is 17 residues long. CDR3 sequence reads: CASSEPRLVAKHNEQFF. CDR3 bases: TGTGCCAGCAGTGAACCGCGTTTAGTAGCGAAACACAATGAGCAGTTCTTC.

The chain uses TRBV14 and TRBJ2-7; maybe TRBD2 (5 bases). Trimming took 1 base from V and 2 from J, leaving 6 bases between them. The CDR3 length is 13 residues. The germline gives CDR1 SGHDN, CDR2 FVKESK. The CDR3 sequence: CASSQVRAYEQYF. As DNA, the CDR3 is TGTGCCAGCAGCCAAGTGAGGGCCTACGAGCAGTACTTC.

A word on this clone: Different DNA sequences within this sample yield the same CDR3. The chain employs TRBV7-3 and TRBJ2-3; D possibly corresponds to TRBD2 (5 bases). Trimming cost V 4 bases and J 1 base, with 9 bases left between them. Per germline, CDR1 SGHTA and CDR2 FQGTGA. This CDR3 region has 14 residues. The CDR3 nucleotides read TGTGCCAGCAGCTCATCCGGGGGCACAGATACGCAGTATTTT. This gives the protein CASSSSGGTDTQYF.

V and J are TRBV4-1 and TRBJ1-2; 9 bases line up with TRBD1. The CDR3 runs to 15 residues. Germline CDR1 reads MGHRA; CDR2 reads YSYEKL. Germline trimming cut 3 bases from V and 6 bases from J; bases unmatched to any gene: 8. The DNA for the CDR3 is TGCGCCAGCAGCCAGGTTCACACAGGGGGCGATGGCTACACCTTC. Encoded protein: CASSQVHTGGDGYTF.

This clone came up many times. V and J are TRBV7-9 and TRBJ2-3; TRBD2 agrees at 12 bases. CDR3 size: 18 residues. V shed 4 bases, J shed 3 bases, and the junction held 11 bases outside the gene matches. Germline V gene data show CDR1 as SEHNR and CDR2 as FQNEAQ (reference sequence). The CDR3 reads CASSSSTSGGGRTDTQYF. CDR3 coding DNA: TGTGCCAGCAGCTCCTCGACTAGCGGGGGCGGAAGAACAGATACGCAGTATTTT.

The gene calls are TRBV19 and TRBJ2-6; D remains unclear. The CDR3 totals 13 residues. V lost 6 bases to trimming and J lost 11 bases, with 14 bases between them. CDR1 and CDR2 from the germline V gene are LNHDA and SQIVND (reference sequence). CDR3 sequence: CASSLDLEDVLTF. The CDR3 nucleotides read TGTGCCAGTAGCTTAGACCTCGAAGACGTCCTGACTTTC.

As concerns this clone: Other DNA variants within this sample encode the same CDR3. The chain combines TRBV4-3 with TRBJ1-1, with 10 bases aligning to TRBD1. From germline, CDR1 is LGHNA and CDR2 YSLEER. The CDR3 covers 15 residues. V lost 5 bases, J lost 1 base, and 4 bases stayed unmatched. The CDR3 protein is CASSLRDRGNTEAFF. DNA for the CDR3: TGCGCCAGCAGCTTACGGGACAGGGGGAACACTGAAGCTTTCTTT.

This clone was detected only a few times. The chain combines TRBV29-1 with TRBJ1-1, with D maybe TRBD1 (6 bases). The CDR3 sequence is 16 residues long. Trimming removed 4 bases at V and 1 base at J, with 19 bases between. Looked up from germline, CDR1 is SQVTM and CDR2 is ANQGSEA. CDR3 amino acids: CSVVGVIGTRNTEAFF. The CDR3 DNA follows: TGCAGCGTTGTGGGGGTTATTGGGACAAGGAACACTGAAGCTTTCTTT.

The gene calls are TRBV7-9 and TRBJ1-1; D not certain. CDR1 and CDR2 from the germline V gene are SEHNR and FQNEAQ (reference sequence). The V end was cut by 3 bases, the J end by 3 bases, with 5 bases between. The CDR3 contains 12 residues. The CDR3 region has the DNA TGTGCCAGCAGCTTCGCGGACACTGAAGCTTTCTTT. Encoded protein: CASSFADTEAFF. The variable domain in full, completed from reference TRBV7-9 and TRBJ1-1, reads DTGVSQNPRHKITKRGQNVTFRCDPISEHNRLYWYRQTLGQGPEFLTYFQNEAQLEKSRLLSDRFSAERPKGSFSTLEIQRTEQGDSAMYLCASSFADTEAFFGQGTRLTVV.

V gene TRBV25-1 combines with J gene TRBJ1-4; 7 bases are a match to TRBD1. Trimming at V came to 3 bases and at J to 7 bases, leaving 8 bases not matched to a gene. Germline V lookup: CDR1 MGHDK, CDR2 SYGVNS. The CDR3 sequence is 15 residues long. Written as DNA, the CDR3 is TGTGCCAGCAGTGAGACAGGGCGAAGTCGTGAAAAACTGTTTTTT. Its protein product is CASSETGRSREKLFF.

This chain links TRBV30 with TRBJ2-1; D gene unclear. The CDR3 runs 12 residues. Trimming took 0 bases from V and 9 from J, leaving 9 bases between them. The germline V gene encodes CDR1 GTSNPN and CDR2 SVGIG (reference sequence). This CDR3 is CAWSVDRPEQFF. As DNA, the CDR3 is TGTGCCTGGAGTGTTGACCGCCCTGAGCAGTTCTTC. Filled out from reference TRBV30 and TRBJ2-1, the complete variable domain reads SQTIHQWPATLVQPVGSPLSLECTVEGTSNPNLYWYRQAAGRGLQLLFYSVGIGQISSEVPQNLSASRPQDRQFILSSKKLLLSDSGFYLCAWSVDRPEQFFGPGTRLTVL.

The chain joins TRBV6-6 to TRBJ1-1; D remains unclear. From germline, CDR1 is MNHNY and CDR2 SVGAGI (reference sequence). The CDR3 has 15 amino acids. The ends were cut back, 0 bases at V and 1 base at J, with 9 bases in the middle. The CDR3 nucleotides are TGTGCCAGCAGTTACTCGCAGCAGAAGAACACTGAAGCTTTCTTT. Encoded protein: CASSYSQQKNTEAFF.

The chain joins TRBV7-9 to TRBJ2-7, with 8 bases that match TRBD1. Losses at the gene ends were 5 bases for V and 5 bases for J; bases not matched to a gene: 2. The CDR3 loop spans 12 amino acids. The germline V gene has CDR1 SEHNR and CDR2 FQNEAQ (reference sequence). CDR3: CASSLDRDEQYF. CDR3 DNA: TGTGCCAGCAGCCTGGACAGGGACGAGCAGTACTTC.